Following are 3 T cell receptor beta chains from one sample sequenced in a study of T cells after yellow fever vaccination. TCRdb reprocessed the 5' RACE reads via MiXCR and lists one record per CDR3 protein. The sample lists fewer than 500,000 distinct CDR3 sequences; roughly 20% were seen once. Sequenced here: PBMCs, sampled before the yellow fever booster vaccination. Source of these receptors: a man between 18 and 35 years old who received the YFV17D yellow fever vaccine.

The V call is TRBV20-1, the J call TRBJ1-1; D is ambiguous. The CDR3 totals 14 residues. Germline V gene lookup returns CDR1 DFQATT and CDR2 SNEGSKA (reference sequence). The V gene lost 2 bases and the J gene lost 1 base, with 11 bases spanning the gap. CDR3 residues: CSARNTEGNTEAFF. The CDR3 DNA is TGCAGTGCTAGAAACACGGAAGGGAACACTGAAGCTTTCTTT.

The V and J genes are TRBV9 and TRBJ2-3; TRBD2 aligns across 12 bases. Germline assignment: CDR1 SGDLS and CDR2 YYNGEE. V gave up 3 bases and J gave up 0 bases; unmatched junction bases: 8. The CDR3 sequence is 18 residues long. In DNA, the CDR3 is TGTGCCAGCAGCGGGCGCACTAGCGGGGGGCCTAGCACAGATACGCAGTATTTT. Amino acids: CASSGRTSGGPSTDTQYF. Using reference TRBV9 and TRBJ2-3 for the parts outside the CDR3, the full variable domain is DSGVTQTPKHLITATGQRVTLRCSPRSGDLSVYWYQQSLDQGLQFLIQYYNGEERAKGNILERFSAQQFPDLHSELNLSSLELGDSALYFCASSGRTSGGPSTDTQYFGPGTRLTVL.

J is TRBJ2-1 and V is TRBV20-1, with 9 bases fitting TRBD1. In germline, CDR1 is DFQATT, CDR2 SNEGSKA (reference sequence). Trimming removed 0 bases from V and 9 bases from J; junction bases left unmatched: 9. The CDR3 runs to 15 residues. The CDR3 spells CSARDLGQGPGEQFF. CDR3 in DNA: TGCAGTGCTAGAGATCTAGGACAGGGGCCAGGTGAGCAGTTCTTC.